Each of the 28 T cell receptor beta chains below was sequenced from the same sample in a study of neoadjuvant anti-PD-1 for oral cavity cancer. As for time point: after neoadjuvant nivolumab, at surgical resection. Clones were read by immunoSEQ multiplex PCR, and TCRdb kept only the in-frame ones, dropping some. The table lists some 30,000 clones, roughly 85% of them singletons. Sequenced material: PBMCs, taken after nivolumab (anti-PD-1) treatment. The receptors shown here come from a person aged 35-79 years with oral cavity squamous cell carcinoma.

V gene TRBV14 combines with J gene TRBJ1-4; D is unclear. V was shortened by 4 bases and J by 7 bases, with 13 bases between the two germline ends. Germline-derived CDR1 and CDR2 are SGHDN and FVKESK. The CDR3 has 14 residues. In nucleotides, the CDR3 is TGTGCCAGCAGCCCCACCAGGACGGGTGAAAAACTGTTTTTT. It translates to CASSPTRTGEKLFF.

This clone was counted once. The chain combines TRBV5-6 with TRBJ2-7, with 7 bases fitting TRBD1. Germline lookup yields CDR1 SGHDT and CDR2 YYEEEE. The CDR3 has 15 residues. Unmatched junction bases numbered 7, after V lost 0 bases and J lost 4 bases. The DNA of the CDR3 is TGTGCCAGCAGCTTGGCCCCGGGACAGAGGTACGAGCAGTACTTC. Protein sequence: CASSLAPGQRYEQYF.

The CDR3 DNA reads as TGTGCCAGCTCGGATGCACTCAATCAGCCCCAGCATTTT. Translating gives CASSDALNQPQHF. The chain employs TRBV18 and TRBJ1-5; D gene ambiguous. Germline CDR1 reads KGHSH; CDR2 reads LQKENI. The CDR3 contains 13 residues. V dropped 6 bases and J dropped 3 bases, with 9 bases sitting between them.

This rearrangement joins TRBV6-6 to TRBJ1-5; 8 bases match TRBD1. CDR3 size: 14 residues. Germline CDR1 MNHNY, CDR2 SVGAGI (reference sequence). V gave up 6 bases and J gave up 1 base; unmatched junction bases: 2. CDR3 nucleotide sequence: TGTGCCAGCAGACAGGGGGTGAGCAATCAGCCCCAGCATTTT. Translated: CASRQGVSNQPQHF.

The chain employs TRBV19 and TRBJ2-6; D is uncertain. Trimming removed 3 bases at V and 0 bases at J, with 6 bases between. Germline V gene data show CDR1 as LNHDA and CDR2 as SQIVND (reference sequence). CDR3 size: 15 residues. The CDR3 reads CASSMAHSGANVLTF. The CDR3 DNA follows: TGTGCCAGTAGTATGGCTCACTCTGGGGCCAACGTCCTGACTTTC.

The chain employs TRBV9 and TRBJ2-2; 9 bases agree with TRBD1. Germline CDR1 and CDR2: SGDLS and YYNGEE. V lost 0 bases to trimming and J lost 0 bases; unmatched junction nucleotides: 0. CDR3 length: 16 amino acids. DNA of the CDR3: TGTGCCAGCAGCGTAGGACAGGGGGCGAACACCGGGGAGCTGTTTTTT. Translating gives CASSVGQGANTGELFF.

The chain couples TRBV6-1 to TRBJ2-1; perhaps TRBD1 as D (6 bases). The CDR3 extends over 14 amino acids. V gave up 8 bases and J gave up 0 bases, with 11 bases separating them. Germline CDR1 is MNHNS and CDR2 is SASEGT. The CDR3 sequence: CASADRSSYNEQFF. The CDR3 DNA sequence: TGTGCCAGCGCAGACAGGAGCTCCTACAATGAGCAGTTCTTC.

J is TRBJ2-7 and V is TRBV5-1, with unresolved D. V lost 1 base and J lost 2, with 7 bases in between. The CDR3 is 13 residues long. Germline V lookup: CDR1 SGHRS, CDR2 YFSETQ. The CDR3 loop is CASSLPGAYEQYF. CDR3 DNA sequence: TGCGCCAGCAGCTTGCCTGGTGCCTACGAGCAGTACTTC.

CDR3 sequence reads: CASSQDWRGGGNTIYF. In DNA form, the CDR3 reads TGTGCCAGCAGCCAAGATTGGCGGGGCGGCGGAAACACCATATATTTT. The gene calls are TRBV14 and TRBJ1-3, with D perhaps matching TRBD1 (5 bases). The CDR3 consists of 16 residues. The V gene lost 0 bases and the J gene lost 4 bases, with 13 bases spanning the gap. In germline, CDR1 is SGHDN, CDR2 FVKESK.

The sample holds one count of this clone. V and J are TRBV7-9 and TRBJ2-1; 7 positions agree with TRBD2. This CDR3 has 13 residues. J was trimmed by 3 bases and V by 4 bases; bases with no gene match: 0. Germline V gives CDR1 SEHNR, CDR2 FQNEAQ (reference sequence). CDR3 loop: CASSWGGYNEQFF. The DNA of the CDR3 is TGTGCCAGCAGCTGGGGGGGCTACAATGAGCAGTTCTTC. The full variable domain, completed using reference TRBV7-9 and TRBJ2-1, is DTGVSQNPRHKITKRGQNVTFRCDPISEHNRLYWYRQTLGQGPEFLTYFQNEAQLEKSRLLSDRFSAERPKGSFSTLEIQRTEQGDSAMYLCASSWGGYNEQFFGPGTRLTVL.

This clone was seen more than once but under ten times. The J gene is TRBJ2-5, the V gene TRBV5-5; 7 positions match TRBD1. This CDR3 has 13 amino acids. Losses at the gene ends were 0 bases for V and 4 bases for J; bases not matched to a gene: 0. Germline V gene lookup returns CDR1 SGHKS and CDR2 YYEKEE (reference sequence). CDR3 loop: CASSLDRGETQYF. The CDR3 region has the DNA TGTGCCAGCAGCTTGGACAGGGGAGAGACCCAGTACTTC.

The V and J genes are TRBV4-1 and TRBJ1-5; no firm D call. Germline V lookup: CDR1 MGHRA, CDR2 YSYEKL. V was shortened by 1 base and J by 1 base, with 11 bases between the two germline ends. The CDR3 has 16 amino acids. As DNA, the CDR3 is TGCGCCAGCAGCCAAGTCCCAGCTCCGAGCAATCAGCCCCAGCATTTT. This encodes CASSQVPAPSNQPQHF.

The chain combines TRBV9 with TRBJ2-3; no definite D call. This CDR3 is built from 15 residues. Germline lookup yields CDR1 SGDLS and CDR2 YYNGEE. Trimming stripped 3 bases from V and 0 bases from J, with 11 bases between. CDR3 protein: CASSGRVLSTDTQYF. In DNA form, the CDR3 reads TGTGCCAGCAGCGGCAGAGTCCTTAGCACAGATACGCAGTATTTT.

This rearrangement joins TRBV9 to TRBJ2-2; TRBD2 aligns across 10 bases. This CDR3 contains 17 residues. Germline V gives CDR1 SGDLS, CDR2 YYNGEE. Trimming took 0 bases from V and 4 from J; bases not matched to a gene: 6. The CDR3 nucleotides read TGTGCCAGCAGCGTAGCTTTACTAGCGGGGACCACCGGGGAGCTGTTTTTT. Protein sequence: CASSVALLAGTTGELFF.

Only a few counts were recorded for this clone. The chain links TRBV29-1 to TRBJ2-3, with TRBD1 identical over 8 bases. In germline, CDR1 is SQVTM, CDR2 ANQGSEA. V trimming: 0 bases; J trimming: 8 bases; junction bases outside the gene matches: 13. The CDR3 has 16 residues. CDR3 in amino acids: CSVEEDRAGWVGTQYF. DNA of the CDR3: TGCAGCGTTGAAGAGGACAGGGCGGGGTGGGTTGGTACGCAGTATTTT.

This chain uses TRBV7-9 with TRBJ1-5; unclear D gene. From germline, CDR1 is SEHNR and CDR2 FQNEAQ (reference sequence). Trimming pared 3 bases from V and 2 bases from J, leaving 2 bases between. The CDR3 is 12 amino acids. CDR3: CASSLGNQPQHF. For the CDR3, the DNA is TGTGCCAGCAGCTTGGGCAATCAGCCCCAGCATTTT.

This rearrangement joins TRBV5-4 to TRBJ2-5; the match to TRBD2 covers 10 bases. The V segment lost 3 bases and the J segment 4 bases; nucleotides outside the gene matches: 3. This CDR3 has 14 residues. Germline CDR1 SGHNT, CDR2 YYREEE (reference sequence). CDR3 in amino acids: CASSSGLARETQYF. CDR3 coding DNA: TGTGCCAGCAGCTCGGGACTAGCGCGAGAGACCCAGTACTTC.

A few counts support this clone. The rearrangement uses TRBV19 and TRBJ1-1; TRBD1 matches 8 bases. The CDR3 runs to 17 residues. The junction had 9 bases not matched to a gene; V was cut back by 3 bases and J by 0 bases. Per germline, CDR1 LNHDA and CDR2 SQIVND (reference sequence). The DNA of the CDR3 is TGTGCCAGTAGTATTCGGACAGGGCCTTCCATGAACACTGAAGCTTTCTTT. Encoded protein: CASSIRTGPSMNTEAFF.

The chain employs TRBV11-2 and TRBJ2-5; D may match TRBD1 or TRBD2 (5 bases each). Trimming left V 5 bases short and J 0 bases short, with 7 bases between. The CDR3 is 13 residues long. Germline CDR1 is SGHAT and CDR2 is FQNNGV. For the CDR3, the DNA is TGTGCCAGCAGCCCGGGACACCAAGAGACCCAGTACTTC. Its protein is CASSPGHQETQYF.

The chain uses TRBV5-4 and TRBJ2-2, with D possibly TRBD2 on 5 matching bases. The CDR3 is 16 residues long. V lost 3 bases and J 3 bases, leaving 15 bases between the germline ends. CDR1 SGHNT and CDR2 YYREEE come from the germline V gene (reference sequence). CDR3: CASSSARGRDTGELFF. CDR3 bases: TGTGCCAGCAGCTCCGCCCGCGGGCGCGACACCGGGGAGCTGTTTTTT.

The chain carries TRBV7-8 and TRBJ1-4, with 8 nucleotides matching TRBD1. The CDR3 length is 15 residues. The trim removed 2 bases at V and 8 bases at J, leaving 7 bases unmatched. Germline V lookup: CDR1 SGHVS, CDR2 FQNEAQ. As DNA, the CDR3 is TGTGCCAGCAGCTTAAGACAGGGGCAGTGGGAAAAACTGTTTTTT. Translated, it gives CASSLRQGQWEKLFF.

The V call is TRBV9, the J call TRBJ1-3; D unclear. The CDR3 sequence is 15 residues long. The germline V and J ends were trimmed by 4 bases and 0 bases, with 11 bases remaining between them. CDR1 and CDR2 from the germline V gene are SGDLS and YYNGEE. The CDR3 DNA reads TGTGCCAGCAGCCCCCGCCCCTCCTCTGGAAACACCATATATTTT. It codes for CASSPRPSSGNTIYF.

This chain links TRBV9 with TRBJ2-1; D may be TRBD2 (5 bases). The V gene lost 1 base and the J gene lost 4 bases, with 9 bases spanning the gap. CDR3 length equals 14 residues. The germline CDR1 and CDR2 sequences are SGDLS and YYNGEE. The CDR3 coding sequence is TGTGCCAGCAGCGTAACTAGTGAGTACAATGAGCAGTTCTTC. Translated: CASSVTSEYNEQFF.

By share, this clone counts as medium-sized (0.01 to 0.1%). This chain links TRBV7-9 with TRBJ2-3; 8 bases fit TRBD1. J was trimmed by 0 bases and V by 1 base; bases with no gene match: 3. This CDR3 is built from 16 residues. The germline V gene has CDR1 SEHNR and CDR2 FQNEAQ (reference sequence). CDR3 sequence reads: CASSLGDRSSTDTQYF. The CDR3 DNA follows: TGTGCCAGCAGCTTAGGGGACAGGTCTAGCACAGATACGCAGTATTTT.

The chain carries TRBV5-4 and TRBJ2-2; the D is unclear. This CDR3 has 12 residues. Deletions cut 1 base from V and 5 bases from J, with 3 bases between. Germline lookup yields CDR1 SGHNT and CDR2 YYREEE (reference sequence). CDR3 nucleotide sequence: TGTGCCAGCAGCTTGTGGACCGGGGAGCTGTTTTTT. It yields the protein CASSLWTGELFF.

The chain combines TRBV6-1 with TRBJ1-2; 8 bases line up with TRBD1. Germline V CDR1 and CDR2: MNHNS, SASEGT. V was clipped by 6 bases and J by 3 bases; unmatched bases: 0. The CDR3 consists of 12 residues. The CDR3 here is CASRTGDYGYTF. Written as DNA, the CDR3 is TGTGCCAGCAGGACAGGGGACTATGGCTACACCTTC.

In this sample, this clone turned up once. The chain joins TRBV28 to TRBJ2-7, with 7 bases matching TRBD1. The CDR3 sequence is 15 residues long. The trim removed 5 bases at V and 0 bases at J, leaving 7 bases unmatched. Per germline, CDR1 MDHEN and CDR2 SYDVKM. The CDR3 sequence is CASSLNRDSSYEQYF. CDR3 sequence (DNA): TGTGCCAGCAGTCTAAACCGGGACAGCTCCTACGAGCAGTACTTC.

This chain connects TRBV19 to TRBJ2-1; 9 nucleotides line up with TRBD1. V lost 4 bases, J lost 7 bases, and 8 bases stayed unmatched. The CDR3 is made up of 15 amino acids. Germline V gives CDR1 LNHDA, CDR2 SQIVND (reference sequence). This CDR3 reads CASSTGGDRVNEQFF. CDR3 DNA: TGTGCCAGTAGTACAGGGGGGGACAGGGTTAATGAGCAGTTCTTC.